This TCR beta chain came from a study of T cells and Merkel cell carcinoma outcomes. Study-wide findings and caveats: Reportedly, T-cell repertoire with density predicts Merkel cell carcinoma outcomes.

Trimming left V 3 bases short and J 4 bases short, with 9 bases between. Germline V gene data show CDR1 as MGHDK and CDR2 as SYGVNS. CDR3 length: 13 amino acids. Data came from immunoSEQ multiplex PCR; TCRdb stores just in-frame clones and leaves some out. This sample has about 4,200 clones, with 90% to 95% found just once. The sample holds a few counts of this clone. The antigen remains unidentified. The rearrangement uses TRBV25-1 and TRBJ1-2; a weak D match, TRBD1 (6 bases). The TCR comes from a human donor with Merkel cell carcinoma. The sample comprised tumor tissue from Merkel cell carcinoma. The CDR3 DNA reads as TGTGCCAGCAGTGATCTAGGGGGCTATGGCTACACCTTC. Amino acids: CASSDLGGYGYTF.